This TCR beta chain was sequenced in a study of T cell responses to AZD1222 COVID-19 vaccine. Study in general: It was second doses at about 4 or about 12 weeks that were pooled.

The CDR3 length is 13 residues. In germline, CDR1 is SQVTM, CDR2 ANQGSEA. V lost 2 bases to trimming and J lost 5 bases, with 12 bases between them. Profiling relied on immunoSEQ multiplex PCR, and the TCRdb table lists in-frame clones only, not all of them. The sample includes some 150,000 clones, around 89% of them seen just once. This clone appeared once. The chain has TRBV29-1 and TRBJ1-1, with D possibly being TRBD1 (6 bases). The sequence came from an adult in good health. Sequenced here: peripheral blood, sampled on day 0 of AZD1222 vaccination. Written as DNA, the CDR3 is TGCAGCGTTGAAAGGGGGGAAGGGACTGAAGCTTTCTTT. It encodes CSVERGEGTEAFF.